This is a list of T cell receptor beta chains from one sample in a study of blood T cell repertoires in COVID-19. Sequenced by immunoSEQ multiplex PCR; TCRdb stores in-frame clones only, minus some. The sample records approximately 72,000 clones, 88% being singletons. Source material: peripheral blood. The receptors originated from a man aged 45 to 65 with acute or convalescent COVID-19. The CDR3 runs from the conserved cysteine through the conserved F or W. A D gene is named only where the DNA matches it firmly. Clone size is given for some rows only: seen once, a few or many times, or a class if the clone is expanded.

>TRBJ2-7|TRBV11-2|.|.
TGTGCCAGCAGCACCCGACAGAGCTCCTACGAGCAGTACTTC
CASSTRQSSYEQYF
>TRBJ1-3|TRBV18|.|TRBD1
TGTGCCAGCTCACAAGGACAGGGAAGCACCATATATTTT
CASSQGQGSTIYF
>TRBJ2-2|TRBV6-5|.|.
TGTGCCAGCGGGCATGAAAGCTGGACCGGGGAGCTGTTTTTT
CASGHESWTGELFF
>TRBJ2-7|TRBV5-6|few|.
TGTGCCAGCAGCTTGGGGGCGGGGAACGAGCAGTACTTC
CASSLGAGNEQYF
>TRBJ2-3|TRBV24-1|.|TRBD1
TGTGCCACCAGTGATCCGGGACAGAGTAGGGATACGCAGTATTTT
CATSDPGQSRDTQYF
>TRBJ2-7|TRBV5-4|.|TRBD1
TGTGCCAGCAGCTCACCCCGTGAGACAGGGGACTCCTACGAGCAGTACTTC
CASSSPRETGDSYEQYF
>TRBJ1-2|TRBV2|.|.
TGTGCCACCAAATCCCAGGGTTTTAACTATGGCTACACCTTC
CATKSQGFNYGYTF
>TRBJ2-5|TRBV6-4|.|.
TGTGCCAGCAGTGAGATAGGAGGGCAAGAGACCCAGTACTTC
CASSEIGGQETQYF
>TRBJ2-5|TRBV2|.|.
TGTGCCACCCTGCGCGGCCAAGAGACCCAGTACTTC
CATLRGQETQYF
>TRBJ1-1|TRBV5-1|.|.
TGCGCCAGCAGCTCCCCCCAGGGTGAAGCTTTCTTT
CASSSPQGEAFF
>TRBJ2-2|TRBV3-1/TRBV3-2|.|.
TGTGCCAGCAGCCTGGTGGGAGCGAACACCGGGGAGCTGTTTTTT
CASSLVGANTGELFF
>TRBJ2-3|TRBV15|.|TRBD2
TGTGCCACCAGCAGAGGGGTAGCGGGGGGGCAGGGAGATACGCAGTATTTT
CATSRGVAGGQGDTQYF
>TRBJ1-1|TRBV5-1|.|.
TGCGCCAGCAGCTTGGGACACCGAACCCCTGGTGAAGCTTTCTTT
CASSLGHRTPGEAFF
>TRBJ1-2|TRBV7-8|.|.
TGTGCCAGCAGCTTAAATTTTGGGAGGGGGGCGCCCGTATATGGCTACACCTTC
CASSLNFGRGAPVYGYTF
>TRBJ1-3|TRBV7-9|once|.
TGTGCCAGCAGTCCAGACTTTTCTGGAAACACCATATATTTT
CASSPDFSGNTIYF
>TRBJ2-7|TRBV6-5|.|.
TGTGCCAGCAGTTACTCGTACAGACAGAGCTCCTACGAGCAGTACTTC
CASSYSYRQSSYEQYF
>TRBJ2-3|TRBV27|.|TRBD2
TGTGCCAGCAGTTCCCTTTGGGTAGCGGGGGGCCCAGATACGCAGTATTTT
CASSSLWVAGGPDTQYF
>TRBJ1-2|TRBV14|.|.
TGTGCCAGCAGCCAATGGGACACAGATAACTATGGCTACACCTTC
CASSQWDTDNYGYTF
>TRBJ2-1|TRBV19|.|.
TGTGCCAGTCAGGCTTGGGGCGGCTACTACAATGAGCAGTTCTTC
CASQAWGGYYNEQFF
>TRBJ1-1|TRBV5-6|.|.
TGTGCCAGCAGCTTAGCCAGAGACATGAACACTGAAGCTTTCTTT
CASSLARDMNTEAFF
>TRBJ1-5|TRBV7-9|once|.
TGTGCCAGCCACAGTGGGGGCGGGAATCAGCCCCAGCATTTT
CASHSGGGNQPQHF
>TRBJ2-1|TRBV11-2|.|TRBD2
TGTGCCAGCAGCTCCTCTAGCGGGACGCCCAATGAGCAGTTCTTC
CASSSSSGTPNEQFF
>TRBJ1-5|TRBV2|few|TRBD1
TGTGCCAGCAGTGGACAGGGGAAGTATCAGCCCCAGCATTTT
CASSGQGKYQPQHF
>TRBJ1-2|TRBV7-9|.|.
TGTGCCAGCAGTTACGGACAGACTACCTATGGCTACACCTTC
CASSYGQTTYGYTF
>TRBJ2-2|TRBV19|.|.
TGTGCCAGTAGACAGGAGTGGTCCGGGGAGCTGTTTTTT
CASRQEWSGELFF
>TRBJ1-1|TRBV27|.|.
TGTGCCAGCAGTTTAAGCCCCGGCGGGTTGAACACTGAAGCTTTCTTT
CASSLSPGGLNTEAFF
>TRBJ1-5|TRBV6-2/TRBV6-3|.|TRBD1
TGTGCCAGCAGTGACCACAGGGGGCCGCCCCAGCATTTT
CASSDHRGPPQHF
>TRBJ2-3|TRBV13|.|.
TGTGCCAGCAGCCCCCCAAGCACAGATACGCAGTATTTT
CASSPPSTDTQYF
>TRBJ1-2|TRBV12-2|.|.
TGTGCAAGTCGCTTAAACGGAAACAGGGGTGGCTACACCTTC
CASRLNGNRGGYTF
>TRBJ2-7|TRBV2|.|.
TGTGCCAGCAAAGAGGGCGAGCAGTACTTC
CASKEGEQYF
>TRBJ1-2|TRBV14|once|.
TGTGCCAGCAGACCCTCACGGGGGGGGGCGCATGGCTACACCTTC
CASRPSRGGAHGYTF
>TRBJ2-7|TRBV3-1/TRBV3-2|.|.
TGTGCCAGCAGCCAAGAGAGGCGGAGCTACGAGCAGTACTTC
CASSQERRSYEQYF
>TRBJ1-1|TRBV3-1/TRBV3-2|few|.
TGTGCCAGCAGCCAACAGGGGCTGGTCACTGAAGCTTTCTTT
CASSQQGLVTEAFF
>TRBJ1-4|TRBV5-6|once|.
TGTGCCAGCGGATTTATGGGAGCAACTAATGAAAAACTGTTTTTT
CASGFMGATNEKLFF
>TRBJ2-1|TRBV7-2|.|TRBD1
TGTGCCAGCAGCTTGATAACAGGGGGAGAGTACAATGAGCAGTTCTTC
CASSLITGGEYNEQFF
>TRBJ1-5|TRBV21-1|.|.
TGTGCCAGCAGCATAACCAACGGAGATCAGCCCCAGCATTTT
CASSITNGDQPQHF
>TRBJ2-1|TRBV7-3|.|TRBD2
TGTGCCAGCACCTCGGGTAGCGGGGCCTACAATGAGCAGTTCTTC
CASTSGSGAYNEQFF
>TRBJ1-2|TRBV18|.|TRBD1
TGTGCCAGCTCTCTGACAAGGGACAGTCCTAACTATGGCTACACCTTC
CASSLTRDSPNYGYTF
>TRBJ2-2|TRBV4-1|.|TRBD1
TGCGCCAGCAGCCTTGGACAGGCGTACACCGGGGAGCTGTTTTTT
CASSLGQAYTGELFF
>TRBJ2-3|TRBV14|once|.
TGTGCCAGCAGCCAAGATTCAGGTGGCAACACAGATACGCAGTATTTT
CASSQDSGGNTDTQYF